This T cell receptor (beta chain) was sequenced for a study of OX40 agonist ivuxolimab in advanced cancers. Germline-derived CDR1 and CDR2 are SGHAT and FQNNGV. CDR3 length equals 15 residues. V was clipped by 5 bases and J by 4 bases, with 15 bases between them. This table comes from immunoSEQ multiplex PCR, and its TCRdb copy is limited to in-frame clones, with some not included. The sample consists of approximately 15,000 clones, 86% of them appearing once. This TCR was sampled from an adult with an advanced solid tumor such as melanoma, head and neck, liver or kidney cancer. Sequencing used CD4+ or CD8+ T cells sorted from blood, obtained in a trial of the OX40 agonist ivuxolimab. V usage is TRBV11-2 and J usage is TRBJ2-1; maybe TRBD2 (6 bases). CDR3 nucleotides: TGTGCCAGCAGCCTTACGGGAGACGTTTACAATGAGCAGTTCTTC. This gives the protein CASSLTGDVYNEQFF.